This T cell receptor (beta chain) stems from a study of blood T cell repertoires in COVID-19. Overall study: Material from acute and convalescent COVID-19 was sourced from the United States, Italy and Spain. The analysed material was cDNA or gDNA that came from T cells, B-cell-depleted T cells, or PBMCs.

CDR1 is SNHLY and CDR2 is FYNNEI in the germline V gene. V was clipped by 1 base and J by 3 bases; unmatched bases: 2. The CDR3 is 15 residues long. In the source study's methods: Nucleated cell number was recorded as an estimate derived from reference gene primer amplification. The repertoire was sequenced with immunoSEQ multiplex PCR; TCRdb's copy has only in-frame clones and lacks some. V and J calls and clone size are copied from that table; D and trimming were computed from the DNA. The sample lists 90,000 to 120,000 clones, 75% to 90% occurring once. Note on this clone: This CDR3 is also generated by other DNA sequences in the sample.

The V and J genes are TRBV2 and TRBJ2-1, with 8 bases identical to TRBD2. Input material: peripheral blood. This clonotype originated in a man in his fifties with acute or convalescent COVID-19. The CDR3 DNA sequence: TGTGCCAGCAGTGAAGTAGCGGGATACTACAATGAGCAGTTCTTC. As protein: CASSEVAGYYNEQFF.